This TCR beta chain was recorded in a study of T cell repertoires in cytomegalovirus infection. Study as a whole: The authors relied on CMV epitopes, both recently identified HLA-C-restricted and well-studied HLA-B-restricted. CMV infection plus the matching HLA type was flagged by public TCR beta signatures.

V was clipped by 6 bases and J by 7 bases; unmatched bases: 21. The CDR3 sequence is 19 residues long. Per the germline V gene, CDR1 is LNHDA and CDR2 is SQIVND (reference sequence). Comments on this clonotype: The antigen is undetermined.

Study-wide findings and caveats: HLA-C-restricted, CMV-specific TCR beta clonotypes were dominant ex vivo.

TCRdb itself ran the reads through MiXCR, one entry per CDR3 protein. The sample consists of about 700,000 distinct CDR3 sequences, about 33% of them appearing once. The sequence derives from a human donor in good health (CMV status not recorded). Some clones in this sample may be carry-over from other donors' samples. The starting material was cultured PBMCs, obtained from culture after CMV antigen stimulation. The chain employs TRBV19 and TRBJ2-7, with 13 nucleotides matching TRBD2. For the CDR3, the DNA is TGTGCCAGTAGCCCGGGCCGATCGACTAGCGGGGGGACTCCTAAAGAGCAGTACTTC. It translates to CASSPGRSTSGGTPKEQYF.